The rows below give T cell receptor beta chains drawn from one sample of a study of T cell responses to AZD1222 COVID-19 vaccine. Here immunoSEQ multiplex PCR was the method, and the copy in TCRdb shows in-frame clones only, minus some. The table lists some 150,000 clones, approximately 90% of them singletons. The input for sequencing was peripheral blood, taken on day 0 of AZD1222 vaccination. All receptors come from an adult in good health. CDR3s include the opening cysteine and the closing phenylalanine or tryptophan. The order of the fields is J gene, V gene, CDR3 protein.

TRBJ2-5 | TRBV18 | CASSPLAGETQYF
TRBJ1-5 | TRBV27 | CATSSWGNSNQPQHF
TRBJ1-1 | TRBV5-1 | CASSLNNGWNTEAFF
TRBJ1-5 | TRBV6-5 | CASSYSSRDQPQHF
TRBJ2-7 | TRBV7-6 | CATAWSGGGSEQYF
TRBJ1-5 | TRBV19 | CASSTDGGEPQHF
TRBJ2-2 | TRBV7-3 | CASSFGIRSNTGELFF
TRBJ1-1 | TRBV2 | CASRAHSGDTEAFF
TRBJ2-7 | TRBV7-2 | CASSSRHSYEQYF
TRBJ1-3 | TRBV5-4 | CASSTAGTGFGNTIYF
TRBJ2-1 | TRBV15 | CATSPGLAGINEQFF
TRBJ2-6 | TRBV6-5 | CASKQGAPGANVLTF
TRBJ1-2 | TRBV5-6 | CASSFRDRGNYGYTF
TRBJ1-4 | TRBV4-2 | CASSTRTERNEKLFF
TRBJ1-2 | TRBV19 | CASSIPAPRNYGYTF
TRBJ1-2 | TRBV7-9 | CASSLKQGALGYGYTF
TRBJ1-5 | TRBV4-3 | CASSNRVDQPQHF
TRBJ2-7 | TRBV5-8 | CASSLAGTGSSEQYF
TRBJ2-1 | TRBV5-4 | CASSIRRGAGYNEQFF
TRBJ1-1 | TRBV14 | CASSQRQGLSEAFF
TRBJ2-2 | TRBV6-5 | CASSQARLTGELFF
TRBJ1-3 | TRBV27 | CASSHGSGNTIYF
TRBJ1-2 | TRBV7-9 | CASSPRGGLGGYTF
TRBJ1-1 | TRBV2 | CASSEEWRSNTEAFF